The T cell receptor beta chain described here comes from a study of PD-L1 blockade in urothelial cancer. As for the study in general: Reported median T cell count for blood samples was about 150,000.

Germline loops: CDR1 GTSNPN, CDR2 SVGIG (reference sequence). CDR3 length: 14 amino acids. Trimming stripped 0 bases from V and 3 bases from J, with 11 bases between. The table came from immunoSEQ multiplex PCR; TCRdb's copy has only in-frame clones and leaves some out. This sample has about 57,000 clones, with about 86% found just once. This chain joins TRBV30 and TRBJ1-1, with D possibly being TRBD1 (6 bases). The input for sequencing was PBMCs, taken around atezolizumab (anti-PD-L1) treatment. The receptor was isolated from a man in his fifties with urothelial cancer. CDR3 nucleotide sequence: TGTGCCTGGAGTGTGGGGGCTCTCTACACTGAAGCTTTCTTT. Its protein is CAWSVGALYTEAFF. Full variable domain (missing parts from reference TRBV30 and TRBJ1-1): SQTIHQWPATLVQPVGSPLSLECTVEGTSNPNLYWYRQAAGRGLQLLFYSVGIGQISSEVPQNLSASRPQDRQFILSSKKLLLSDSGFYLCAWSVGALYTEAFFGQGTRLTVV.